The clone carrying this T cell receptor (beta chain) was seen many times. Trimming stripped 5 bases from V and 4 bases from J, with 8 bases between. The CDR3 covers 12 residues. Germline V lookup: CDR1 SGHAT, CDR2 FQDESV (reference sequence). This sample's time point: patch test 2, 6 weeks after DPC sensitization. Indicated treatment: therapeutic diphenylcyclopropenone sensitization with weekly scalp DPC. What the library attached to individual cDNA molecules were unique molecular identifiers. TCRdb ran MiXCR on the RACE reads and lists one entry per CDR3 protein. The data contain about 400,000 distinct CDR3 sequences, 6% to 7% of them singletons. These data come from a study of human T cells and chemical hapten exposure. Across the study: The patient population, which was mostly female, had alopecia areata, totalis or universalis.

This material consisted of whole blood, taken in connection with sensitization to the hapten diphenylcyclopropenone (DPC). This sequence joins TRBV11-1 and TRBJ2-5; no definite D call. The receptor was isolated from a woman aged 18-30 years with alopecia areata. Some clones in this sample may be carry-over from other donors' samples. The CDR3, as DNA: TGTGCCAGCAGCACATCAGGAGAGACCCAGTACTTC. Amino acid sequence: CASSTSGETQYF.